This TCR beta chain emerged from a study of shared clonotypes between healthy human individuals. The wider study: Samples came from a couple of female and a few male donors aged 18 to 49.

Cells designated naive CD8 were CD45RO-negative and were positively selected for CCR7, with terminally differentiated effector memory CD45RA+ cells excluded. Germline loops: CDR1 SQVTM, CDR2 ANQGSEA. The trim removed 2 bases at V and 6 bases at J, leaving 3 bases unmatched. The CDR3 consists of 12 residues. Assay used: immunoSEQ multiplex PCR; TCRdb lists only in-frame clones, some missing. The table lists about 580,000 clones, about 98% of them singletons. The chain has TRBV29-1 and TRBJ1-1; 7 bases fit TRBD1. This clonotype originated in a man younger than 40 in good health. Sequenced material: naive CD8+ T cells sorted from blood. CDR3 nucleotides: TGCAGCGTTGAATCAGGGGGTCCTGAAGCTTTCTTT. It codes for CSVESGGPEAFF. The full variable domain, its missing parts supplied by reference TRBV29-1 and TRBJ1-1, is SAVISQKPSRDICQRGTSLTIQCQVDSQVTMMFWYRQQPGQSLTLIATANQGSEATYESGFVIDKFPISRPNLTFSTLTVSNMSPEDSSIYLCSVESGGPEAFFGQGTRLTVV.